These T cell receptor beta chains were read from a single sample in a study of breast tumors, draining lymph nodes, adjacent tissues. TCRdb independently ran MiXCR on the multiplex PCR reads; one entry per CDR3 protein. The sample gives about 110,000 distinct CDR3 sequences, around 30% of which show up once; 5.5% to 7% is in the top ten. Sequencing was carried out using axillary lymph node tissue. These TCRs come from a female donor with breast cancer. Some clones in this sample may be carry-over from other donors' samples. Each CDR3 is given with its conserved first and last residue. D genes are given only for firm matches. Size values are once, few and many counts, or a class for expanded clones, and some rows have none.

size	D	V	J	DNA	CDR3
once	-	TRBV20-1	TRBJ1-2	TGCAGTGCTAGTTACGGAGACAGCTACACCTTC	CSASYGDSYTF
many	-	TRBV28	TRBJ2-5	TGTGCCACCGTCAATCTACAGGGAGGGGAGACCCAGTACTTC	CATVNLQGGETQYF
-	-	TRBV20-1	TRBJ1-5	TGCAGCCTCCAGGGACGACGGAGGGGGGTTAATCAGCCCCAGCATTTT	CSLQGRRRGVNQPQHF
many	TRBD1	TRBV5-4	TRBJ2-5	TGTGCCAGCAGCAACAGGGGGCTGGAGACCCAGTACTTC	CASSNRGLETQYF
-	-	TRBV20-1	TRBJ1-6	TGCAGTGCTAGAGATGGGCAGTCACCCCTCCACTTT	CSARDGQSPLHF
-	-	TRBV2	TRBJ2-7	TGTGCCAGCAGTAGTCGAGGGCCCACCTACGAGCAGTACTTC	CASSSRGPTYEQYF
many	-	TRBV7-2	TRBJ2-2	TGTGCCAGCAGCTTAAATCTCGTCGGGGAGCTGTTTTTT	CASSLNLVGELFF
-	-	TRBV15	TRBJ1-2	TGTGCCACCAGCAGAGACATTGGACAGTCTGGCTACACCTTC	CATSRDIGQSGYTF
many	-	TRBV3-1	TRBJ2-1	TGTGCCAGCAGCCAAGAGCGAAACGGATACTACAATGAGCAGTTCTTC	CASSQERNGYYNEQFF
many	-	TRBV19	TRBJ2-2	TGTGCCAGTAGGAGAACCTACACCGGGGAGCTGTTTTTT	CASRRTYTGELFF
many	-	TRBV2	TRBJ2-7	TGTGCCAGCACTGAACCCCCGCCGGCCTACGAGCAGTACTTC	CASTEPPPAYEQYF
many	-	TRBV7-3	TRBJ1-2	TGTGCCAGCAGCTTAACCGGGGGTGGCTACACCTTC	CASSLTGGGYTF
many	TRBD1	TRBV20-1	TRBJ1-2	TGCAGTGCTAGGGGGGGACAGGGAGAGGGCTACACCTTC	CSARGGQGEGYTF
many	-	TRBV10-3	TRBJ1-2	TGTGCCATCAGTGGATCACGGCCTCAAGACTATGGCTACACCTTC	CAISGSRPQDYGYTF
-	-	TRBV19	TRBJ1-6	TGTGCCAGTAGTACTCGACAGGATAATTCACCCCTCCACTTT	CASSTRQDNSPLHF
few	-	TRBV29-1	TRBJ1-1	TGCAGCGTTGGGGCCAAGATGAACACTGAAGCTTTCTTT	CSVGAKMNTEAFF
-	-	TRBV7-9	TRBJ1-5	TGTGCCAGCATCCCCTGGGGTGTTCAAGAGACCCAGCATTTT	CASIPWGVQETQHF
many	TRBD2	TRBV9	TRBJ2-1	TGTGCCAGCAGCGCTCTTAGCGGGAGCTCCTACAATGAGCAGTTCTTC	CASSALSGSSYNEQFF
many	TRBD1	TRBV10-3	TRBJ2-7	TGTGCCATGACCAAAGGACAGGGGTCCTACGAGCAGTACTTC	CAMTKGQGSYEQYF
-	-	TRBV6-6	TRBJ1-5	TGTGCCAGCAGGGGTGGACCAAGACAGACCGACAATCAGCCCCAGCATTTT	CASRGGPRQTDNQPQHF
many	-	TRBV12-3/TRBV12-4	TRBJ2-2	TGTGCCAGCATGGAACGGGAGAGTACCGGGGAGCTGTTTTTT	CASMERESTGELFF
many	TRBD2	TRBV6-6	TRBJ2-1	TGTGCCAGCAGTCCACCCTATAGCGGGGGGACCTCCTACAATGAGCAGTTCTTC	CASSPPYSGGTSYNEQFF
many	-	TRBV19	TRBJ2-1	TGTGCCAGTAGTCCCAGCGCCGGTGAGCAGTTCTTC	CASSPSAGEQFF
-	TRBD2	TRBV20-1	TRBJ2-5	TGCAGTGCTAGAGACCCCCGGGGGGGAAAAGAGACCCAGTACTTC	CSARDPRGGKETQYF
-	TRBD2	TRBV9	TRBJ2-1	TGTGCCAGCAGCCCTCCACTAGCGGGGTCTTACAATGAGCAGTTCTTC	CASSPPLAGSYNEQFF
many	-	TRBV24-1	TRBJ2-1	TGTGCCACCAGTGACACCAGCGGGGACAGCTCCTACAATGAGCAGTTCTTC	CATSDTSGDSSYNEQFF
many	-	TRBV20-1	TRBJ2-5	TGCAGTGCTAGACCGCCTGGACAAGAGACCCAGTACTTC	CSARPPGQETQYF
many	TRBD2	TRBV5-6	TRBJ2-7	TGTGCCAGCAGCTTGTTAAGGGAGGGCCGCCACGAGCAGTACTTC	CASSLLREGRHEQYF
-	-	TRBV30	TRBJ2-3	TGTGCCTGGAGTGTATCCAGGGGTTCGCAGTATTTT	CAWSVSRGSQYF
-	TRBD1	TRBV19	TRBJ1-2	TGTGTCAGTTGTATAGTACGACAGGGGCACACCTTC	CVSCIVRQGHTF
many	-	TRBV5-8	TRBJ1-5	TGTGCCAGCACCGCGTACATGAATCAGCCCCAGCATTTT	CASTAYMNQPQHF
many	-	TRBV5-4	TRBJ2-3	TGTGCCAGCAAGCCCCCGGGCACAGATACGCAGTATTTT	CASKPPGTDTQYF
many	TRBD2	TRBV27	TRBJ2-7	TGTGCCAGCAGTTTTAGCGGGGGGGCCTACGAGCAGTACTTC	CASSFSGGAYEQYF
many	-	TRBV5-1	TRBJ2-6	TGCGCCAGCAGCTTAAGGGCTGGGGCCAACGTCCTGACTTTC	CASSLRAGANVLTF
-	-	TRBV10-3	TRBJ2-1	TGTGCCATCAGCTCAGGAGGCAATGAGCAGTTCTTC	CAISSGGNEQFF
many	TRBD2	TRBV10-1	TRBJ2-7	TGCGCCAGCAGTAGACTAGCGGGAGATCAGCAGTACTTC	CASSRLAGDQQYF
-	-	TRBV7-9	TRBJ1-6	TGTGCCAGCAGCTTAGAGCAGGGTGCGGGACCCCTCCACTTT	CASSLEQGAGPLHF
-	-	TRBV9	TRBJ2-3	TGTGCCAGCAGCGTAGAGGCAGGGGGCACAGATACGCAGTATTTT	CASSVEAGGTDTQYF
many	-	TRBV6-4	TRBJ2-1	TGTGCCAGCAGTGACAACACAGGGTACAATGAGCAGTTCTTC	CASSDNTGYNEQFF
-	-	TRBV2	TRBJ2-2	TGTGCCAGCAGTGATACAGGGAACACCGGGGAGCTGTTTTTT	CASSDTGNTGELFF
many	-	TRBV7-3	TRBJ2-6	TGTGCCAGCAGCACGTCCCCCTCCTCTGGGGCCAACGTCCTGACTTTC	CASSTSPSSGANVLTF
many	-	TRBV3-2	TRBJ1-2	TGTGCCAGCAGCCAAGGGAGAAACTATGGCTACACCTTC	CASSQGRNYGYTF
many	TRBD1	TRBV19	TRBJ2-7	TGTGCCAGTAGCCTGACAGGGGGCATCTACGAGCAGTACTTC	CASSLTGGIYEQYF
many	TRBD2	TRBV20-1	TRBJ2-1	TGCAGTGCCGCAAGGTCTGGCGGGAGAGACAATGAGCAGTTCTTC	CSAARSGGRDNEQFF
many	-	TRBV5-8	TRBJ1-5	TGTGCCAGCAGCTTGGGCCAGCATAGCAATCAGCCCCAGCATTTT	CASSLGQHSNQPQHF
few	TRBD1	TRBV4-3	TRBJ1-1	TGCGCCAGCAGCCGGACCGACAGGGCGAACACTGAAGCTTTCTTT	CASSRTDRANTEAFF
many	TRBD2	TRBV11-2	TRBJ2-2	TGTGCCAGCAGCCCTAGCGGGGGACCCGGGGAGCTGTTTTTT	CASSPSGGPGELFF
-	-	TRBV5-1	TRBJ2-7	TGCGCCAGCAGTTTGGAGGACGACGAGCAGTACTTC	CASSLEDDEQYF
-	TRBD1	TRBV9	TRBJ1-2	TGCGCCAGCGGCGGACCGATCCGGGACAGCTATGGCTACACCTTC	CASGGPIRDSYGYTF
many	-	TRBV6-2/TRBV6-3	TRBJ2-2	TGTGCCAGTATGCGGGGTCAGGGGCGGAACACCGGGGAGCTGTTTTTT	CASMRGQGRNTGELFF
-	-	TRBV2	TRBJ2-3	TGTGCCAGCAGTGTTTTTTCCACAGATACGCAGTATTTT	CASSVFSTDTQYF
-	TRBD2	TRBV9	TRBJ2-3	TGTGCCAGCAGCTACAGACTAGCTAGCACAGATACGCAATATTTT	CASSYRLASTDTQYF
few	TRBD2	TRBV2	TRBJ2-3	TGTGCCAGCTGCCCCGGGACTAGCAGCACAGATACGCAGTATTTT	CASCPGTSSTDTQYF
once	-	TRBV12-5	TRBJ1-4	TGTGCTAGAGAGGGAGGGTCTGAAGGTGAAAAACTGTTTTTT	CAREGGSEGEKLFF
many	-	TRBV10-3	TRBJ2-3	TGTGCCTCCGGCGGGACAGATACGCAGTATTTT	CASGGTDTQYF
many	-	TRBV5-1	TRBJ2-3	TGCGCCAGCAGCTTGGGTGGGGAGTCAGATACGCAGTATTTT	CASSLGGESDTQYF
many	-	TRBV28	TRBJ1-5	TGTGCCAGCAGTTTAATTGATCAGCCCCAGCATTTT	CASSLIDQPQHF
many	-	TRBV19	TRBJ2-5	TGTGCCAGTAGAGGAAATGTGATGTACTTC	CASRGNVMYF
many	TRBD1	TRBV6-6	TRBJ1-2	TGTGCCAGCAGTCCCCACCGGGACAGGCTCCTTTTCTATGGCTACACCTTC	CASSPHRDRLLFYGYTF
many	-	TRBV5-1	TRBJ1-5	TGCGCCAGCAACTTGACAGGCCTTTGGGACAATCAGCCCCAGCATTTT	CASNLTGLWDNQPQHF